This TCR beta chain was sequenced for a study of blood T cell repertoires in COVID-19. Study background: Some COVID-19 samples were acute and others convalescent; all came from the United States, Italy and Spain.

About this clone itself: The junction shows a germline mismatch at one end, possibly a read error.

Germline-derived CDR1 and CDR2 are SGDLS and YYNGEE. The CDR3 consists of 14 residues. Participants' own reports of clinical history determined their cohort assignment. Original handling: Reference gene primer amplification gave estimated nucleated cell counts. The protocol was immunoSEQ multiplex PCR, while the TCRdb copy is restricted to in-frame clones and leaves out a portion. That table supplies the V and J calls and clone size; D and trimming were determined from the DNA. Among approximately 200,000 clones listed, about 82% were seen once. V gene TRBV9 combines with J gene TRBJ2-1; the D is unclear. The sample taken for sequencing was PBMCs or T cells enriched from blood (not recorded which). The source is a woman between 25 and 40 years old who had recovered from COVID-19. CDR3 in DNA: TGTGCCAGCAGCGTAGTGGGCTCCTCCAATGAGCAGTTCTTC. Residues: CASSVVGSSNEQFF.